The present T cell receptor beta chain was sequenced within a study of T cell clonality in common variable immunodeficiency. Study results and limitations: Reportedly, TCR beta sequences from common variable immunodeficiency showed fewer deletions and N-nucleotide insertions. Authors noted CVID clonality's cause needs subpopulation repertoire sequencing. Fewer TCRbeta clones were shared among CVID subjects than controls.

Germline V gene lookup returns CDR1 SGHTA and CDR2 FQGTGA. The CDR3 length is 14 residues. The ends were cut back, 2 bases at V and 9 bases at J, with 13 bases in the middle. Control and CVID samples contributed equal amounts of genomic DNA. Clones were sequenced by immunoSEQ multiplex PCR, and TCRdb holds only the in-frame ones, with some missing. The table lists about 20,000 clones, with no singletons. This clone has only a few counts. The antigen is not known. Read sequence stops 3 residues before the CDR3 end, and the germline J gene provides the missing end. The CVID group had around 16 females and 25 to 30 males, mean age 40.

Sequences were obtained from peripheral blood mononuclear cells. The sequence came from a human donor with common variable immunodeficiency. The chain couples TRBV7-3 to TRBJ2-2; weak D call: TRBD1 (6 bases). The covered CDR3 bases are TGTGCCAGCAGCTTAGAAGGGGGTGGCCGGGAG. This codes for CASSLEGGGRE. The complete CDR3 sequence is CASSLEGGGRELFF.